This T cell receptor beta chain originates from a study of glioma-infiltrating T cells after dendritic cell vaccination. Study details: Three intradermal dendritic cell vaccine injections were given every two weeks. General study findings and limits: TCR clonality showed no direct relationship with survival. Higher pretreatment TIL content predicted longer progression-free time and survival.

The PCR used 60 V beta and 13 J beta primers. Sequencing used immunoSEQ multiplex PCR; TCRdb keeps in-frame clones, though not all of them. Seen here are tens of thousands of clones, roughly 82% observed once, and the top ten hold 2.1%. Trimming stripped 0 bases from V and 6 bases from J, with 8 bases between. The length of the CDR3 is 14 residues. In germline, CDR1 is MNHEY, CDR2 SMNVEV (reference sequence). Points on this clone: Its antigen is currently unknown.

The specimen comprised blood, sampled before dendritic cell vaccination. The chain employs TRBV27 and TRBJ2-2; D gene ambiguous. This clonotype was sampled from a human donor with glioblastoma. The CDR3 spells CASSLSLAPGELFF. The CDR3 nucleotides read TGTGCCAGCAGTTTATCTCTGGCTCCCGGGGAGCTGTTTTTT.